Below are 10 T cell receptor beta chains sequenced from a single sample in a study of T-cell memory formation after mild COVID-19. TCRdb reanalysed the 5' RACE reads using MiXCR and keeps one entry per CDR3 protein. The data show fewer than 75,000 distinct CDR3 sequences, with 12% seen just once and 24% held by the top ten. The sequencing input was PBMCs or a T cell subset sorted from them (not recorded which). Receptors originate from a man younger than 35 who had mild COVID-19 (a few samples of this study predate the infection). Cell type and time point are not known.

The chain joins TRBV5-1 to TRBJ2-7; 9 nucleotides agree with TRBD1. The CDR3 extends over 15 amino acids. Germline CDR1 is SGHRS and CDR2 is YFSETQ. J was trimmed by 10 bases and V by 4 bases; bases with no gene match: 15. CDR3 sequence (DNA): TGCGCCAGCAGCCCACCGGGACAGGGCCTTGCCGAACAGTACTTC. Protein sequence: CASSPPGQGLAEQYF. The full variable domain, rest sourced from reference TRBV5-1 and TRBJ2-7, is KAGVTQTPRYLIKTRGQQVTLSCSPISGHRSVSWYQQTPGQGLQFLFEYFSETQRNKGNFPGRFSGRQFSNSRSEMNVSTLELGDSALYLCASSPPGQGLAEQYFGPGTRLTVT.

This clonotype was detected many times. The V call is TRBV4-1, the J call TRBJ2-3; 7 positions agree with TRBD2. CDR3 length: 15 amino acids. Germline loops: CDR1 MGHRA, CDR2 YSYEKL. After removal of 0 bases from V and 6 bases from J, the junction contained 6 bases not matched to a gene. CDR3 DNA: TGCGCCAGCAGCCAAGAATTGACTAGCCAGGATACGCAGTATTTT. It translates to CASSQELTSQDTQYF.

This clonotype has a handful of counts. Here the CDR3 reads CASSQEGFSSFYNEQFF. The CDR3 nucleotides read TGTGCCAGCAGCCAGGAGGGTTTCTCTAGCTTCTACAATGAGCAGTTCTTC. V and J are TRBV3-2 and TRBJ2-1. TRBV3-2 is flagged as a pseudogene. This CDR3 region has 17 residues.

This clonotype has at least ten counts. This rearrangement joins TRBV11-2 to TRBJ2-3; D might be TRBD1 (5 bases). The CDR3 has 12 residues. Germline assignment: CDR1 SGHAT and CDR2 FQNNGV. With 6 bases removed from V and 6 bases from J, the gap between germline ends came to 10 bases. This chain's CDR3 is CASSSGWDTQYF. CDR3 nucleotide sequence: TGTGCCAGCAGTTCAGGGTGGGATACGCAGTATTTT.

As for this clonotype: The germline gene is not matched at one end of the junction; a read error may be the cause. V usage is TRBV2 and J usage is TRBJ2-5; TRBD1 agrees at 9 bases. Germline V CDR1 and CDR2: SNHLY, FYNNEI. This CDR3 region has 12 residues. This chain's CDR3 is CASSANRDREDF. The CDR3 nucleotides read TGTGCCAGCAGTGCGAACCGGGACAGGGAGGACTTC. The full variable domain, rest sourced from reference TRBV2 and TRBJ2-5, is EPEVTQTPSHQVTQMGQEVILRCVPISNHLYFYWYRQILGQKVEFLVSFYNNEISEKSEIFDDQFSVERPDGSNFTLKIRSTKLEDSAMYFCASSANRDREDFGPGTRLLVL.

This chain links TRBV7-8 with TRBJ1-3; 9 bases line up with TRBD1. Germline V CDR1 and CDR2: SGHVS, FQNEAQ. V lost 5 bases, J lost 0 bases, and 2 bases stayed unmatched. The CDR3 runs to 15 residues. The CDR3 region has the DNA TGTGCCAGCAGCCGGGACAGGGTCTCTGGAAACACCATATATTTT. It codes for CASSRDRVSGNTIYF.

The chain combines TRBV6-1 with TRBJ2-7, with D possibly being TRBD1 (6 bases). The CDR3 covers 13 residues. Germline CDR1 and CDR2: MNHNS and SASEGT. Trimming removed 7 bases from V and 3 bases from J, with 13 bases in between. The CDR3: CASTRQEIYEQYF. The DNA for the CDR3 is TGTGCCAGCACCCGACAGGAGATCTACGAGCAGTACTTC.

A few counts support this clonotype. Here the CDR3 reads CASSEEGGSGANVLTF. The DNA for the CDR3 is TGTGCCAGCAGTGAGGAGGGTGGCTCTGGGGCCAACGTCCTGACTTTC. This sequence joins TRBV6-4 and TRBJ2-6, with TRBD2 as a possible D gene (6 bases). This CDR3 contains 16 residues. CDR1 MRHNA and CDR2 SNTAGT come from the germline V gene. V lost 3 bases to trimming and J lost 0 bases, with 9 bases between them.

The chain uses TRBV19 and TRBJ1-1, with 10 bases fitting TRBD1. V shed 5 bases, J shed 0 bases, and the junction held 3 bases outside the gene matches. This CDR3 is 15 amino acids long. Germline CDR1 is LNHDA and CDR2 is SQIVND (reference sequence). CDR3: CASSPDRGMNTEAFF. The DNA of the CDR3 is TGTGCCAGTAGTCCGGACAGGGGGATGAACACTGAAGCTTTCTTT.

The chain has TRBV20-1 and TRBJ2-5; 7 positions match TRBD1. The CDR3 extends over 14 amino acids. V lost 3 bases, J lost 5 bases, and 9 bases stayed unmatched. CDR1 DFQATT and CDR2 SNEGSKA come from the germline V gene (reference sequence). The chain's CDR3 is CSARDRQGRETQYF. The CDR3 nucleotides read TGCAGTGCTAGGGACCGACAGGGTCGGGAGACCCAGTACTTC.